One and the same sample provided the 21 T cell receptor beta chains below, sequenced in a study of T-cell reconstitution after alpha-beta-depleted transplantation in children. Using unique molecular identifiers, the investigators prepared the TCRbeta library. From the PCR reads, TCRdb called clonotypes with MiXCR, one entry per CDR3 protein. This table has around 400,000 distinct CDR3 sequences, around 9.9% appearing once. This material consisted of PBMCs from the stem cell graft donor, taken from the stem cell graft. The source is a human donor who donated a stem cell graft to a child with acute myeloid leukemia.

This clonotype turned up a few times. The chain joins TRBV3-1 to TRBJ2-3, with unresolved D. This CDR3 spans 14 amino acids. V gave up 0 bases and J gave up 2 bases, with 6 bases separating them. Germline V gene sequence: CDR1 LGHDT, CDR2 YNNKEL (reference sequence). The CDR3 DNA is TGTGCCAGCAGCCAAGATCTGATCACAGATACGCAGTATTTT. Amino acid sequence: CASSQDLITDTQYF.

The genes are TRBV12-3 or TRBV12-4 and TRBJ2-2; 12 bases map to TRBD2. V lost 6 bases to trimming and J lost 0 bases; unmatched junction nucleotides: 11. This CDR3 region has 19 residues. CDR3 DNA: TGTGCCAGCAGCACGACTAGCGGGGGACTCTACGCGAACACCGGGGAGCTGTTTTTT. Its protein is CASSTTSGGLYANTGELFF.

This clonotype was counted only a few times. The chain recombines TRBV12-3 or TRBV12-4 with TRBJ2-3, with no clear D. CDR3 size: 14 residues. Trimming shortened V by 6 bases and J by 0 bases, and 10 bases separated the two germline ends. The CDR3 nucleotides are TGTGCCAGCAGCAGTTACTCAAGCACAGATACGCAGTATTTT. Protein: CASSSYSSTDTQYF.

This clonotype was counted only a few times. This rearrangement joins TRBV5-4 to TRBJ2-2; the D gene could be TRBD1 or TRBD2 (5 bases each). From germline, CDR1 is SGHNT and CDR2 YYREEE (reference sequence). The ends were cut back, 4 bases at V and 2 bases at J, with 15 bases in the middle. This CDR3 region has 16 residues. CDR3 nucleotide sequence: TGTGCCAGCAGCCCTCGGGGCCGGGCAAACACCGGGGAGCTGTTTTTT. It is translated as CASSPRGRANTGELFF.

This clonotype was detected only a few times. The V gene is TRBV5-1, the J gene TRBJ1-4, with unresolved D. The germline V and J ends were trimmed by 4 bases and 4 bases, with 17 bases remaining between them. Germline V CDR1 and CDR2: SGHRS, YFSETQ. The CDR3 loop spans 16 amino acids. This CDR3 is CASSPGILGINEKLFF. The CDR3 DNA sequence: TGCGCCAGCAGCCCCGGGATCCTGGGTATTAATGAAAAACTGTTTTTT.

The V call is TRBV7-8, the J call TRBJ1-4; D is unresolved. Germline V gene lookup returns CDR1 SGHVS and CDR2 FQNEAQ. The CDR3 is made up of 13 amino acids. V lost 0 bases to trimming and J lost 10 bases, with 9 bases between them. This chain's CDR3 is CASSLAREGKLFF. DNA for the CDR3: TGTGCCAGCAGCTTAGCTCGGGAGGGAAAACTGTTTTTT.

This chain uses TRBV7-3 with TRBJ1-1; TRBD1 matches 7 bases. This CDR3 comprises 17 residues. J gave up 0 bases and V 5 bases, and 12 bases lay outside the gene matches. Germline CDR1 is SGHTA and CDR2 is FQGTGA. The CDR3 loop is CASSALEITGVNTEAFF. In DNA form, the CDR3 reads TGTGCCAGCAGCGCCCTTGAAATCACAGGGGTGAACACTGAAGCTTTCTTT.

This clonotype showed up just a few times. The CDR3 sequence: CASNPTGTGLGGYTF. The DNA of the CDR3 is TGTGCCAGCAACCCAACCGGGACAGGGTTGGGCGGCTACACCTTC. V is TRBV2 and J is TRBJ1-2; 9 bases are a match to TRBD1. The CDR3 sequence is 15 residues long. The J segment lost 8 bases and the V segment lost 7 bases, leaving 14 bases of the junction unmatched. Germline V gene sequence: CDR1 SNHLY, CDR2 FYNNEI.

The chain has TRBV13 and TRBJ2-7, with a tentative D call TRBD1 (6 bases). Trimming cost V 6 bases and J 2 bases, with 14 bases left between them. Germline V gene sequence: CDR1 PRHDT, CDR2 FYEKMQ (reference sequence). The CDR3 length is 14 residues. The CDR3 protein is CASRRGNRPYEQYF. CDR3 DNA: TGTGCCAGCAGAAGGGGGAACAGGCCCTACGAGCAGTACTTC.

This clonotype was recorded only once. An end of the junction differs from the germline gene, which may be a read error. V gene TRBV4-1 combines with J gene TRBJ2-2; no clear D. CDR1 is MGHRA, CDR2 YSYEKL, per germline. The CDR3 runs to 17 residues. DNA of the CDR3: TGCGCCAGCACCCAAAATTTGGCGGAACAGAACACCGGGGAGCTGTTTTTT. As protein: CASTQNLAEQNTGELFF.

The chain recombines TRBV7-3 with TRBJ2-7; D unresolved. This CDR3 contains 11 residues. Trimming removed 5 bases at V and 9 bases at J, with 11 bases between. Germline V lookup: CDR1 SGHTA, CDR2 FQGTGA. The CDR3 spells CASSPKDVQYF. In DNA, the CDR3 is TGTGCCAGCAGCCCCAAAGATGTGCAGTACTTC.

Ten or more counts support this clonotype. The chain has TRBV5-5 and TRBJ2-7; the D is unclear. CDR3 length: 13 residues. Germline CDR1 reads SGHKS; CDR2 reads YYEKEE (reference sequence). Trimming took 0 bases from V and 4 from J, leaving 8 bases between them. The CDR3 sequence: CASSLGFRYEQYV. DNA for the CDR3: TGTGCCAGCAGCTTGGGGTTCAGGTACGAGCAGTACGTC.

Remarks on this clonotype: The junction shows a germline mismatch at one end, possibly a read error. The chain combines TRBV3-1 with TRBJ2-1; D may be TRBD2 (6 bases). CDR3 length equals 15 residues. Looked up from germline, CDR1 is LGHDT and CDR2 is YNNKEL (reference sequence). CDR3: CASCQGGASYNEQFF. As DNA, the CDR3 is TGTGCCAGCTGCCAAGGCGGGGCTTCCTACAATGAGCAGTTCTTC.

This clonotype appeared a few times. CDR3 loop: CASSYVSLGELFF. CDR3 nucleotide sequence: TGTGCCAGCAGTTACGTCTCCCTCGGGGAGCTGTTTTTT. This chain joins TRBV12-3 or TRBV12-4 and TRBJ2-2; no clear D. This CDR3 is 13 amino acids long. Trimming removed 4 bases at V and 7 bases at J, with 10 bases between.

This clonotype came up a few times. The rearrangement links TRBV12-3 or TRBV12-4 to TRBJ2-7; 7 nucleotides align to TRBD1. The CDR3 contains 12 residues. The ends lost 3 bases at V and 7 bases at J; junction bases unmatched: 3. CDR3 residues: CASSFAGGEQYF. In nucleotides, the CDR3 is TGTGCCAGCAGTTTTGCAGGGGGTGAGCAGTACTTC.

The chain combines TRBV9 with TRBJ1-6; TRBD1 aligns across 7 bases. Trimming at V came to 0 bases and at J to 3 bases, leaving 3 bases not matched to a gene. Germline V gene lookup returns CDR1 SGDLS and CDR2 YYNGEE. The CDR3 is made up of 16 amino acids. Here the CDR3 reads CASSVEGTVYNSPLHF. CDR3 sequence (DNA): TGTGCCAGCAGCGTAGAGGGGACAGTCTATAATTCACCCCTCCACTTT. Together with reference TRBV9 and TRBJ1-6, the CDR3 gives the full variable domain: DSGVTQTPKHLITATGQRVTLRCSPRSGDLSVYWYQQSLDQGLQFLIQYYNGEERAKGNILERFSAQQFPDLHSELNLSSLELGDSALYFCASSVEGTVYNSPLHFGNGTRLTVT.

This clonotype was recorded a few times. As DNA, the CDR3 is TGTGCCAGCAGCCCCCTCATACAGGGCGTCCAAGAGACCCAGTACTTC. Translation: CASSPLIQGVQETQYF. J is TRBJ2-5 and V is TRBV28, with D maybe TRBD1 (6 bases). The V and J ends lost 6 bases and 1 base respectively, with 18 bases between them. The CDR3 is made up of 16 amino acids. Germline lookup yields CDR1 MDHEN and CDR2 SYDVKM.

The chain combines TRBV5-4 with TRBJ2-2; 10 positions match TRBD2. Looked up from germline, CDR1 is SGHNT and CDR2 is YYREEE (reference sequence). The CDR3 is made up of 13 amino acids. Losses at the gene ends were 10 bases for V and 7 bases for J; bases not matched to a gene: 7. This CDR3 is CAYSGGEVGELFF. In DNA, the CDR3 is TGTGCCTACAGCGGGGGGGAAGTCGGGGAGCTGTTTTTT.

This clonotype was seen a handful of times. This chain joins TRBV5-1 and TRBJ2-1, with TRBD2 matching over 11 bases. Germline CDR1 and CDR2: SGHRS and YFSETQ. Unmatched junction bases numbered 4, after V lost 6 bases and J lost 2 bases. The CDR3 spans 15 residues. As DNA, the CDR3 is TGCGCCAGCACCGTAGCGGGGGGGACCTACAATGAGCAGTTCTTC. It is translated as CASTVAGGTYNEQFF. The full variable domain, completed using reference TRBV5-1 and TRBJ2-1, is KAGVTQTPRYLIKTRGQQVTLSCSPISGHRSVSWYQQTPGQGLQFLFEYFSETQRNKGNFPGRFSGRQFSNSRSEMNVSTLELGDSALYLCASTVAGGTYNEQFFGPGTRLTVL.

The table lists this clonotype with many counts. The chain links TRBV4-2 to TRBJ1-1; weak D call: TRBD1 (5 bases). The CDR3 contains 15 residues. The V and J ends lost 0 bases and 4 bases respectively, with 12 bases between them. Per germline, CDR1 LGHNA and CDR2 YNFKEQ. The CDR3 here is CASSQDFGGSTEAFF. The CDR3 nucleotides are TGTGCCAGCAGCCAAGATTTTGGGGGGAGCACTGAAGCTTTCTTT.

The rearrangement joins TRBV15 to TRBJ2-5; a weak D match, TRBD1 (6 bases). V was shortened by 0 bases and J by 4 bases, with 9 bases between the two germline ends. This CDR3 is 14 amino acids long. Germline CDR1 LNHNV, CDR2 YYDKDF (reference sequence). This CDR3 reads CATSRDDRRETQYF. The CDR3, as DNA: TGTGCCACCAGCAGAGATGACAGGAGAGAGACCCAGTACTTC. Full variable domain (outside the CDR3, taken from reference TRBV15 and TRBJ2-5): DAMVIQNPRYQVTQFGKPVTLSCSQTLNHNVMYWYQQKSSQAPKLLFHYYDKDFNNEADTPDNFQSRRPNTSFCFLDIRSPGLGDTAMYLCATSRDDRRETQYFGPGTRLLVL.